Below, 28 T cell receptor beta chains from the same sample are listed, as sequenced in a study of blood T cells in healthy people across ages (dated by TCRdb to about 2015). Library prep was done by 5' RACE. The instrument was an Illumina HiSeq 2500. A second PCR of roughly 7 to 12 cycles was run with a J-beta primer mix and a sample-barcoded 5' primer. TCRdb's own reprocessing of the public reads used fastp at Q25 and MiXCR and kept productive beta chains. Every entry covers one CDR3 protein and lists the most common genes and DNA from its rows. Counted in this sample were approximately 350,000 distinct CDR3 sequences; 52% of them appeared once. The ten largest account for around 53% of the sample. The sequencing sample was made of blood. These receptors originate from a man aged 60-69 years in good health.

This clonotype was seen a few times. The V call is TRBV6-5, the J call TRBJ2-3, with D possibly matching TRBD2 (6 bases). Trimming removed 2 bases at V and 1 base at J, with 13 bases between. Germline V gene lookup returns CDR1 MNHEY and CDR2 SVGAGI. The CDR3 covers 16 residues. The CDR3: CASSYLGGAGTDTQYF. DNA for the CDR3: TGTGCCAGCAGTTACCTGGGGGGAGCGGGCACAGATACGCAGTATTTT.

Of note for this clonotype: A much larger clone differs by one base, so this may be a read error. CDR3 loop: CAWSKRKRETQYF. CDR3 DNA: TGTGCCTGGAGTAAACGGAAACGGGAGACCCAGTACTTC. This sequence joins TRBV30 and TRBJ2-7; no definite D call. The J call may not be correct, given that the DNA end is closer to TRBJ2-5. The V gene's germline CDR1 is GTSNPN and CDR2 SVGIG (reference sequence). The length of the CDR3 is 13 residues.

The chain carries TRBV20-1 and TRBJ2-1; no firm D call. The germline gives CDR1 DFQATT, CDR2 SNEGSKA (reference sequence). The V and J ends lost 2 bases and 6 bases respectively, with 8 bases between them. The CDR3 runs to 12 residues. CDR3 DNA sequence: TGCAGTGCTAGAACCGCCCCCAATGAGCAGTTCTTC. This sequence encodes CSARTAPNEQFF.

This clonotype was counted many times. The chain combines TRBV20-1 with TRBJ1-2, with TRBD1 matching 9 bases. Trimming took 8 bases from V and 2 from J; bases not matched to a gene: 6. CDR3 length: 13 residues. CDR1 and CDR2 from the germline V gene are DFQATT and SNEGSKA (reference sequence). This chain's CDR3 is CSPPGTGNYGYTF. CDR3 bases: TGCAGTCCCCCTGGGACAGGGAACTATGGCTACACCTTC.

The genes are TRBV4-3 and TRBJ2-1; no reliable D call. CDR3 length: 13 amino acids. V was shortened by 0 bases and J by 10 bases, with 10 bases between the two germline ends. The germline CDR1 and CDR2 sequences are LGHNA and YSLEER. CDR3 sequence reads: CASSQDPAREQFF. As DNA, the CDR3 is TGCGCCAGCAGCCAAGATCCCGCGCGCGAGCAGTTCTTC.

Only one count was recorded for this clonotype. This chain uses TRBV6-6 with TRBJ1-4, with TRBD1 matching over 7 bases. Germline CDR1 reads MNHNY; CDR2 reads SVGAGI (reference sequence). The CDR3 extends over 16 amino acids. The junction had 11 bases not matched to a gene; V was cut back by 6 bases and J by 4 bases. CDR3 nucleotide sequence: TGTGCCAGCAGACCAAAGACAGGGTCCGTTAATGAAAAACTGTTTTTT. Amino acids: CASRPKTGSVNEKLFF.

This clonotype was seen only a few times. J is TRBJ2-7 and V is TRBV7-2; no firm D call. The CDR3 runs to 14 residues. V was clipped by 1 base and J by 2 bases, with 9 bases between them. Germline V lookup: CDR1 SGHTA, CDR2 FQGNSA. CDR3 sequence reads: CASSLDVTTYEQYF. The CDR3 DNA reads TGTGCCAGCAGCTTAGATGTCACTACCTACGAGCAGTACTTC.

This sequence joins TRBV4-3 and TRBJ2-3; D unclear. CDR1 and CDR2 from the germline V gene are LGHNA and YSLEER. Trimming took off 4 bases at V and 8 bases at J, with 13 bases between the two ends. The CDR3 is made up of 13 amino acids. The CDR3 reads CASSLGRRGTQYF. As DNA, the CDR3 is TGCGCCAGCAGCCTCGGTAGGCGTGGTACGCAGTATTTT.

This clonotype was detected only once. The DNA is omitted, as the CDR3 cannot be located on it reliably, and the CDR3 follows TCRdb's listing. The CDR3 here is CASSFRGRGTEAFF. The J gene is TRBJ1-1, the V gene TRBV12-3 or TRBV12-4; no check of the table's D call, TRBD1, against the DNA was made. The CDR3 spans 14 amino acids, including both terminal residues.

The rearrangement uses TRBV20-1 and TRBJ2-6; tentative D call: TRBD1 (5 bases). The germline gives CDR1 DFQATT, CDR2 SNEGSKA (reference sequence). Trimming cost V 6 bases and J 0 bases, with 12 bases left between them. There are 15 residues in the CDR3. CDR3 residues: CSAQIRGSGANVLTF. The CDR3 DNA reads as TGCAGTGCCCAAATTAGGGGCTCTGGGGCCAACGTCCTGACTTTC.

This clonotype showed up just once. This rearrangement joins TRBV4-2 to TRBJ1-4; TRBD1 might be the D (5 bases). The CDR3 loop spans 16 amino acids. V was clipped by 0 bases and J by 5 bases, with 13 bases between them. From germline, CDR1 is LGHNA and CDR2 YNFKEQ. The CDR3 spells CASSQEGAGDNEKLFF. Written as DNA, the CDR3 is TGTGCCAGCAGCCAAGAAGGGGCAGGCGACAATGAAAAACTGTTTTTT.

A few counts support this clonotype. The rearrangement uses TRBV5-1 and TRBJ2-7; D is uncertain. The CDR3 has 12 amino acids. Germline V lookup: CDR1 SGHRS, CDR2 YFSETQ. V was pared by 3 bases and J by 6 bases, with 10 bases between. In DNA form, the CDR3 reads TGCGCCAGCAGCTGGTCCACCTCCGAGCAGTACTTC. It encodes CASSWSTSEQYF.

In its sample, this clonotype was seen once. The chain carries TRBV29-1 and TRBJ2-5; unclear D gene. Germline V lookup: CDR1 SQVTM, CDR2 ANQGSEA. The length of the CDR3 is 11 residues. V was clipped by 7 bases and J by 5 bases, with 11 bases between them. CDR3 region: CSGWVGETQYF. The CDR3 nucleotides read TGCAGCGGATGGGTAGGGGAGACCCAGTACTTC.

The CDR3 coding sequence is TGTGCTAGTGCCCGAGGCCCGGGAAACACCATATATTTT. Translating it yields CASARGPGNTIYF. J is TRBJ1-3 and V is TRBV12-5; D is unclear. The CDR3 spans 13 residues. CDR1 and CDR2 (germline): LGHNT, FRNRAP. V was shortened by 7 bases and J by 4 bases, with 11 bases between the two germline ends. The variable domain in full, with the rest retrieved from reference TRBV12-5 and TRBJ1-3, is DARVTQTPRHKVTEMGQEVTMRCQPILGHNTVFWYRQTMMQGLELLAYFRNRAPLDDSGMPKDRFSAEMPDATLATLKIQPSEPRDSAVYFCASARGPGNTIYFGEGSWLTVV.

Turning to this clonotype: One end of the junction does not line up with germline, which may come from a read error. V gene TRBV5-1 combines with J gene TRBJ1-2; perhaps TRBD1 as D (6 bases). Germline CDR1 SGHRS, CDR2 YFSETQ. The CDR3 is 13 amino acids. This CDR3 is CATSPRGGGGYTF. Written as DNA, the CDR3 is TGCGCCACCAGCCCCAGGGGAGGCGGTGGCTACACCTTC.

This chain joins TRBV23-1 and TRBJ2-1, with D possibly TRBD2 on 7 matching bases. TRBV23-1 qualifies as an ORF whose function is uncertain. This CDR3 has 14 residues. V was clipped by 2 bases and J by 8 bases, with 13 bases between them. DNA of the CDR3: TGCGCCAGCAGTCAAAGGGGGGGAGAGGATGAGCAGTTCTTC. Its translation: CASSQRGGEDEQFF.

This clonotype has only one observation. CDR3 amino acids: CASSLNREGASPLHF. DNA for the CDR3: TGTGCCAGCAGTCTCAACAGGGAGGGGGCTTCACCCCTCCACTTT. The chain combines TRBV27 with TRBJ1-6; 7 nucleotides match TRBD1. Germline trimming cut 5 bases from V and 9 bases from J; bases unmatched to any gene: 10. Germline assignment: CDR1 MNHEY and CDR2 SMNVEV (reference sequence). CDR3 size: 15 residues.

Regarding this clonotype: A much larger clone lies one base from this, so it may be a read error. The J gene is TRBJ2-1, the V gene TRBV18; D is uncertain. The CDR3 runs to 15 residues. Between the trimmed V and J ends, which lost 8 bases and 8 bases, there was a span of 22 bases. Germline-derived CDR1 and CDR2 are KGHSH and LQKENI. CDR3 bases: TGTGCCAGCCCATTCAGGAAGTCGGGTCGGGATGAGCAGTTCTTC. It codes for CASPFRKSGRDEQFF. The full variable domain, completed using reference TRBV18 and TRBJ2-1, is NAGVMQNPRHLVRRRGQEARLRCSPMKGHSHVYWYRQLPEEGLKFMVYLQKENIIDESGMPKERFSAEFPKEGPSILRIQQVVRGDSAAYFCASPFRKSGRDEQFFGPGTRLTVL.

This clonotype was seen only a few times. The chain has TRBV11-3 and TRBJ2-1; D remains ambiguous. CDR1 and CDR2 (germline): SGHNT, YENEEA. The ends were cut back, 5 bases at V and 7 bases at J, with 15 bases in the middle. The CDR3 extends over 14 amino acids. This CDR3 reads CASSLPGPYNEQFF. As DNA, the CDR3 is TGTGCCAGCAGCCTACCGGGCCCTTATAATGAGCAGTTCTTC.

About this clonotype: One end of the junction fails to match germline, which may point to a read error. This CDR3 is CSARFLHAPSIDTQYF. The CDR3 region has the DNA TGCAGTGCTAGGTTCCTACATGCCCCTAGCATAGATACGCAGTATTTT. The chain carries TRBV20-1 and TRBJ2-3; possible D gene TRBD2, 5 bases. Germline loops: CDR1 DFQATT, CDR2 SNEGSKA (reference sequence). This CDR3 is built from 16 residues.

This clonotype was observed a few times. The CDR3 DNA reads TGTGCCAGCAGCTCCACTATTCGGGGCCTTTACGAGCAGTACTTC. The encoded protein is CASSSTIRGLYEQYF. The genes are TRBV7-9 and TRBJ2-5, with D perhaps matching TRBD1 or TRBD2 (5 bases each). The end of the DNA is better explained by TRBJ2-7, so the J call may be wrong. The CDR3 is 15 amino acids. Germline V gene data show CDR1 as SEHNR and CDR2 as FQNEAQ (reference sequence).

This chain connects TRBV6-5 to TRBJ1-2, with 7 bases fitting TRBD1. CDR3 length: 15 amino acids. With 10 bases clipped from V and 0 bases from J, the junction kept 11 bases outside the gene matches. CDR1 and CDR2 (germline): MNHEY, SVGAGI. CDR3 residues: CATRPQDRANYGYTF. CDR3 nucleotides: TGTGCCACCCGACCCCAAGACAGGGCTAACTATGGCTACACCTTC.

The CDR3 nucleotides read TGTGCCAGCAGCCCCTACCGACAGGGTCTAAATGGCTACACCTTC. This gives the protein CASSPYRQGLNGYTF. This rearrangement joins TRBV6-2 or TRBV6-3 to TRBJ1-2; TRBD1 matches at 7 bases. The CDR3 is 15 amino acids. Germline CDR1 and CDR2: MNHEY and SVGEGT. Unmatched junction bases numbered 13, after V lost 6 bases and J lost 6 bases.

The chain links TRBV5-1 to TRBJ2-1; 14 nucleotides agree with TRBD2. Germline assignment: CDR1 SGHRS and CDR2 YFSETQ. V gave up 4 bases and J gave up 6 bases; unmatched junction bases: 3. The CDR3 runs 15 residues. This chain's CDR3 is CASSAGLAGVNEQFF. The DNA for the CDR3 is TGCGCCAGCAGCGCGGGACTAGCGGGGGTCAATGAGCAGTTCTTC. The full variable domain, rest sourced from reference TRBV5-1 and TRBJ2-1, is KAGVTQTPRYLIKTRGQQVTLSCSPISGHRSVSWYQQTPGQGLQFLFEYFSETQRNKGNFPGRFSGRQFSNSRSEMNVSTLELGDSALYLCASSAGLAGVNEQFFGPGTRLTVL.

This clonotype has a handful of counts. The chain joins TRBV7-8 to TRBJ2-1, with no clear D. CDR3 length: 15 residues. Germline V gene data show CDR1 as SGHVS and CDR2 as FQNEAQ. Trimming took off 5 bases at V and 0 bases at J, with 11 bases between the two ends. CDR3 protein: CASSLPASSYNEQFF. CDR3 nucleotide sequence: TGTGCCAGCAGCCTGCCAGCGAGCTCCTACAATGAGCAGTTCTTC.

The rearrangement uses TRBV29-1 and TRBJ2-7; either TRBD1 or TRBD2 may supply D (5 bases each). Per germline, CDR1 SQVTM and CDR2 ANQGSEA. The CDR3 spans 13 residues. V lost 7 bases and J 2 bases, leaving 15 bases between the germline ends. The CDR3: CSATFGATYEQYF. Here the CDR3 DNA reads TGCAGCGCGACATTCGGGGCTACCTACGAGCAGTACTTC.

V is TRBV20-1 and J is TRBJ2-7, with 9 bases lining up with TRBD1. CDR3 size: 14 residues. Germline trimming cut 0 bases from V and 3 bases from J; bases unmatched to any gene: 3. The germline V gene encodes CDR1 DFQATT and CDR2 SNEGSKA (reference sequence). The CDR3 protein is CSARDGTGIYEQYF. The CDR3 region has the DNA TGCAGTGCTAGAGACGGGACAGGGATCTACGAGCAGTACTTC.

V usage is TRBV7-2 and J usage is TRBJ1-5; D remains ambiguous. Trimming stripped 5 bases from V and 3 bases from J, with 11 bases between. Germline assignment: CDR1 SGHTA and CDR2 FQGNSA. The CDR3 is 14 amino acids. The CDR3 DNA reads TGTGCCAGCAGCCAAGGACGGAACAATCAGCCCCAGCATTTT. This sequence encodes CASSQGRNNQPQHF.